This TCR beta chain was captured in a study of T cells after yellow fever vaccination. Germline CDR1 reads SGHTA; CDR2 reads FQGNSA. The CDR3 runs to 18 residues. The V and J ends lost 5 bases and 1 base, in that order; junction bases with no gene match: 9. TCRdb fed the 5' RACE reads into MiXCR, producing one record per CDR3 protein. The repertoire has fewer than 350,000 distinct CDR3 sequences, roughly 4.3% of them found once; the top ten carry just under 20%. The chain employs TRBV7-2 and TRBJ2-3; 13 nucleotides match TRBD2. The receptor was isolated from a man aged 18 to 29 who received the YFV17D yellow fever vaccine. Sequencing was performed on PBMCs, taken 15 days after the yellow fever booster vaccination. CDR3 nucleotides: TGTGCCAGCAGCCCACTAGCGGGGGGGCCGATGGGCACAGATACGCAGTATTTT. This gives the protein CASSPLAGGPMGTDTQYF.